Sequencing of this T cell receptor beta chain was carried out in a study of shared clonotypes between healthy human individuals. The naive CD8 subset, CD45RO-negative cells positively selected for CCR7, excluded terminally differentiated effector memory CD45RA+ cells. Germline V gene lookup returns CDR1 MNHEY and CDR2 SMNVEV (reference sequence). This CDR3 comprises 15 residues. The V and J ends lost 2 bases and 6 bases respectively, with 16 bases between them. Data came from immunoSEQ multiplex PCR; TCRdb stores just in-frame clones and leaves some out. The sample lists more than 2 million clones, less than 95% occurring once.

Sequenced sample: naive CD8+ T cells sorted from blood. The sequence derives from a man between 18 and 35 years old in good health. The V gene is TRBV27, the J gene TRBJ1-1; D is undetermined. The CDR3 sequence: CASSLGGRSFAEAFF. CDR3 nucleotide sequence: TGTGCCAGCAGTTTAGGAGGCAGGAGTTTTGCTGAAGCTTTCTTT.